The next 15 T cell receptor beta chains were all read from a single sample in a study of blood T cell repertoires in COVID-19. Sequenced by immunoSEQ multiplex PCR; TCRdb stores in-frame clones only, minus some. The sample has around 200,000 clones; more than 85% are singletons. Sequencing used peripheral blood. The receptors originated from a man aged 40-49 years with active or convalescent COVID-19.

V gene TRBV2 combines with J gene TRBJ1-5; TRBD1 matches at 10 bases. Germline V gene sequence: CDR1 SNHLY, CDR2 FYNNEI. The CDR3 extends over 15 amino acids. Trimming removed 6 bases from V and 7 bases from J; junction bases left unmatched: 9. CDR3 in amino acids: CASRVDRGVEQPQHF. The CDR3 coding sequence is TGTGCCAGCAGAGTGGACAGGGGGGTGGAGCAGCCCCAGCATTTT.

The chain has TRBV9 and TRBJ2-1; D may be TRBD1 (5 bases). Germline V gives CDR1 SGDLS, CDR2 YYNGEE. Trimming took off 0 bases at V and 2 bases at J, with 9 bases between the two ends. This CDR3 region has 15 residues. This CDR3 reads CASSVAGQPYNEQFF. In nucleotides, the CDR3 is TGTGCCAGCAGCGTAGCAGGGCAGCCCTACAATGAGCAGTTCTTC.

The chain uses TRBV24-1 and TRBJ2-1, with D perhaps TRBD2 (5 bases). The germline gives CDR1 KGHDR, CDR2 SFDVKD. The V end lost 4 bases, the J end lost 3 bases, and 15 bases lay between the germline ends. The CDR3 consists of 16 residues. The CDR3 sequence: CATSDSASILYNEQFF. Written as DNA, the CDR3 is TGTGCCACCAGTGACTCCGCTAGCATCCTCTACAATGAGCAGTTCTTC.

This chain links TRBV11-3 with TRBJ1-3, with 7 bases aligning to TRBD1. Trimming removed 4 bases from V and 0 bases from J; junction bases left unmatched: 6. The germline V gene encodes CDR1 SGHNT and CDR2 YENEEA. The CDR3 is 16 amino acids. The CDR3 coding sequence is TGTGCCAGCAGCTACAGGGACAGTCCCTCTGGAAACACCATATATTTT. Translated, it gives CASSYRDSPSGNTIYF.

Regarding this clone: One end of the junction varies from germline; a read error may be responsible. The genes are TRBV7-9 and TRBJ2-3; the D gene is possibly TRBD1 (6 bases). Germline-derived CDR1 and CDR2 are SEHNR and FQNEAQ (reference sequence). This CDR3 has 16 amino acids. CDR3 region: CASSLGVGTRTDTQYF. The CDR3 DNA reads as TGTGCCAGCAGCTTAGGTGTCGGGACACGCACCGATACGCAGTATTTT.

The chain links TRBV7-2 to TRBJ2-7; 10 bases are shared with TRBD2. CDR1 and CDR2 from the germline V gene are SGHTA and FQGNSA. Trimming cost V 5 bases and J 4 bases; bases outside gene matches: 8. This CDR3 region has 15 residues. The CDR3 here is CASSPQAGGQYEQYF. The CDR3 nucleotides are TGTGCCAGCAGCCCACAAGCGGGGGGGCAATACGAGCAGTACTTC. Filled out from reference TRBV7-2 and TRBJ2-7, the complete variable domain reads GAGVSQSPSNKVTEKGKDVELRCDPISGHTALYWYRQSLGQGLEFLIYFQGNSAPDKSGLPSDRFSAERTGGSVSTLTIQRTQQEDSAVYLCASSPQAGGQYEQYFGPGTRLTVT.

The CDR3 DNA follows: TGTGCCAGCAGCCAAGGTTTGAGTAGCGGGGGGGCAGATACGCAGTATTTT. Translated, it gives CASSQGLSSGGADTQYF. The chain couples TRBV3-1 (or the pseudogene TRBV3-2) to TRBJ2-3; 11 bases match TRBD2. This CDR3 contains 17 residues. From germline, CDR1 is LGHDT and CDR2 YNNKEL (reference sequence). V was clipped by 1 base and J by 4 bases; unmatched bases: 7.

This chain joins TRBV5-1 and TRBJ2-1; D is possibly TRBD2 (6 bases). The CDR3 is 12 residues long. Germline CDR1 and CDR2: SGHRS and YFSETQ. Trimming stripped 4 bases from V and 7 bases from J, with 9 bases between. The CDR3 loop reads CASSPTRNEQFF. In DNA form, the CDR3 reads TGCGCCAGCAGCCCGACTAGGAATGAGCAGTTCTTC.

The chain couples TRBV14 to TRBJ1-5; D is uncertain. Trimming pared 1 base from V and 2 bases from J, leaving 6 bases between. Germline lookup yields CDR1 SGHDN and CDR2 FVKESK. The length of the CDR3 is 14 residues. In DNA form, the CDR3 reads TGTGCCAGCAGCCAAGGCGGGGGCAATCAGCCCCAGCATTTT. Amino acids: CASSQGGGNQPQHF.

This clone appeared a single time. CDR3 in amino acids: CASSLGGSTDTQYF. The CDR3, as DNA: TGTGCCAGCAGCTTGGGAGGAAGCACAGATACGCAGTATTTT. The V gene is TRBV5-4, the J gene TRBJ2-3; D is undetermined. There are 14 residues in the CDR3. The germline V and J ends were trimmed by 0 bases and 0 bases, with 5 bases remaining between them. Germline CDR1 and CDR2: SGHNT and YYREEE (reference sequence).

J is TRBJ1-1 and V is TRBV6-6; 9 bases line up with TRBD1. Per germline, CDR1 MNHNY and CDR2 SVGAGI (reference sequence). The J segment lost 5 bases and the V segment lost 8 bases, leaving 12 bases of the junction unmatched. CDR3 length: 15 residues. The CDR3 here is CASLPGDRVGTEAFF. DNA for the CDR3: TGTGCCAGCCTGCCTGGGGACAGGGTCGGGACTGAAGCTTTCTTT.

The V gene is TRBV28, the J gene TRBJ1-2; TRBD1 aligns across 11 bases. J gave up 7 bases and V 5 bases, and 6 bases lay outside the gene matches. CDR1 MDHEN and CDR2 SYDVKM come from the germline V gene. The CDR3 loop spans 14 amino acids. The CDR3 loop reads CASSLGQGASGYTF. CDR3 DNA: TGTGCCAGCAGTCTCGGACAGGGGGCAAGTGGCTACACCTTC.

This chain connects TRBV6-5 to TRBJ2-2; a possible D gene is TRBD1 (6 bases). The CDR3 has 15 residues. Trimming cost V 6 bases and J 3 bases, with 14 bases left between them. Germline loops: CDR1 MNHEY, CDR2 SVGAGI. The CDR3 sequence is CASSLPTGYTGELFF. DNA for the CDR3: TGTGCCAGCAGCTTACCTACAGGGTACACCGGGGAGCTGTTTTTT.

Points on this clone: Other DNA sequences of this sample code for an identical CDR3. The J gene is TRBJ1-4, the V gene TRBV18; the D gene is possibly TRBD1 (5 bases). Trimming took off 2 bases at V and 2 bases at J, with 6 bases between the two ends. CDR1 KGHSH and CDR2 LQKENI come from the germline V gene. CDR3 length equals 14 residues. The CDR3 loop is CASSPGATNEKLFF. The CDR3 region has the DNA TGTGCCAGCTCACCAGGGGCGACTAATGAAAAACTGTTTTTT.

The rearrangement uses TRBV2 and TRBJ1-1, with D possibly matching TRBD1 (5 bases). V lost 6 bases to trimming and J lost 1 base, with 9 bases between them. The CDR3 loop spans 13 amino acids. Germline V gives CDR1 SNHLY, CDR2 FYNNEI. The CDR3 DNA reads as TGTGCCAGCAGAGGAGACAGGAACACTGAAGCTTTCTTT. Its protein product is CASRGDRNTEAFF.